Below are 5 T cell receptor beta chains sequenced from a single sample in a study of T-cell memory formation after mild COVID-19. In TCRdb, the 5' RACE reads were re-called with MiXCR into one record per CDR3 protein. The sample consists of 50,000 or so distinct CDR3 sequences, roughly 9% of them appearing once. Material: PBMCs or a T cell subset sorted from them (not recorded which). The receptor source for this set is an adult woman who had mild COVID-19 (a few samples of this study predate the infection). Cell type and time point are not known.

There are a few counts of this clonotype. The chain carries TRBV9 and TRBJ1-2; the D gene is possibly TRBD1 (5 bases). This CDR3 is 15 amino acids long. Germline CDR1 reads SGDLS; CDR2 reads YYNGEE. Trimming shortened V by 4 bases and J by 5 bases, and 18 bases separated the two germline ends. The DNA of the CDR3 is TGTGCCAGCAGCAAGACAGCCCCAATGGCGTATGGCTACACCTTC. This sequence encodes CASSKTAPMAYGYTF.

As concerns this clonotype: The final CDR3 position lacks the conserved phenylalanine or tryptophan, pointing to a likely read error. The V gene is TRBV5-1, the J gene TRBJ2-7, with D tentatively TRBD1 or TRBD2 (5 bases each). Germline V CDR1 and CDR2: SGHRS, YFSETQ. The length of the CDR3 is 13 residues. Trimming cost V 4 bases and J 7 bases, with 15 bases left between them. As DNA, the CDR3 is TGCGCCAGCAGCCTGGGACCGGAAGGGGAGCAGTACCTC. Translated: CASSLGPEGEQYL.

This clonotype was seen ten or more times. The chain carries TRBV4-1 and TRBJ1-1, with D unresolved. The ends were cut back, 6 bases at V and 1 base at J, with 12 bases in the middle. This CDR3 is 14 amino acids long. Germline V CDR1 and CDR2: MGHRA, YSYEKL. The CDR3 spells CASRTLPGNTEAFF. The CDR3 coding sequence is TGCGCCAGCAGAACCCTCCCGGGGAACACTGAAGCTTTCTTT.

The rearrangement joins TRBV6-6 to TRBJ1-1, with 7 bases fitting TRBD1. The germline gives CDR1 MNHNY, CDR2 SVGAGI (reference sequence). J was trimmed by 6 bases and V by 6 bases; bases with no gene match: 10. The CDR3 length is 14 residues. CDR3 DNA: TGTGCCAGCAGCACGACTACAGGGGCCGCTGAAGCTTTCTTT. Translating it yields CASSTTTGAAEAFF.

This clonotype was seen a handful of times. This chain connects TRBV7-9 to TRBJ2-7; a possible D gene is TRBD2 (6 bases). V gave up 3 bases and J gave up 6 bases, with 9 bases separating them. The germline gives CDR1 SEHNR, CDR2 FQNEAQ (reference sequence). This CDR3 comprises 12 residues. This CDR3 is CASSFLSGEQYF. In DNA, the CDR3 is TGTGCCAGCAGCTTCCTTAGCGGCGAGCAGTACTTC. Looking up the rest from reference TRBV7-9 and TRBJ2-7 gives the full variable domain: DTGVSQNPRHKITKRGQNVTFRCDPISEHNRLYWYRQTLGQGPEFLTYFQNEAQLEKSRLLSDRFSAERPKGSFSTLEIQRTEQGDSAMYLCASSFLSGEQYFGPGTRLTVT.